The clone carrying this T cell receptor beta chain was picked up a small number of times. Its target is not known. This specimen belongs to a study of identical twins. Trimming took 0 bases from V and 0 from J, leaving 12 bases between them. The CDR3 runs 17 residues. Germline CDR1 is MNHEY and CDR2 is SVGEGT. The study, taken as a whole, reports: While abundant cord blood beta clonotypes carried fewer insertions, memory repertoires showed no such pattern. Excess sharing between twins was weaker in beta out-of-frame sequences.

Donors were all healthy Caucasians. MiXCR was run by TCRdb on the 5' RACE reads, yielding one entry per CDR3 protein. Altogether 600,000 to 850,000 distinct CDR3 sequences are present, roughly 18% being singletons, with the ten largest covering over 10%. The data were also submitted as part of a second study, on T cells expressing NK-cell markers. That source reports: Leadership of the CD3+CD56-NKG2C+ fraction also belonged to these clonotypes in a few donors.

This TCR was sampled from a woman between 18 and 29 years old in good health. Material: PBMCs. The V call is TRBV6-2 or TRBV6-3, the J call TRBJ2-1; D not certain. The DNA for the CDR3 is TGTGCCAGCAGTTACTCAAGCGCATCGAGCTCCTACAATGAGCAGTTCTTC. This translates into CASSYSSASSSYNEQFF.